The 2 T cell receptor beta chains in this list originate from one sample, sequenced in a study of regulatory T cells in long-lasting Graves disease. According to the study, TCR beta libraries were built with iRepertoire HTBI primers and CDR3-region Arm-PCR. From the multiplex PCR reads, TCRdb called clonotypes with MiXCR, one entry per CDR3 protein. The sample lists fewer than 550,000 distinct CDR3 sequences; about 22% were seen once. Time point reported: persistent/refractory GD, antithyroid drugs over 5 years with positive TRAb. Construction of the TCR library relied on RNA isolated from PBMCs. The sample consisted of peripheral blood mononuclear cells (PBMCs), taken when the disease was refractory, from a patient treated with antithyroid drugs. The receptor source for this set is a female donor with Graves disease.

The chain is built from TRBV28 and TRBJ2-2; 7 nucleotides line up with TRBD2. The J segment lost 3 bases and the V segment lost 3 bases, leaving 13 bases of the junction unmatched. Germline CDR1 and CDR2: MDHEN and SYDVKM. The CDR3 has 18 amino acids. CDR3 nucleotides: TGTGCCAGCAGTTTGATTTTGCGGGGGAGATCGCACACCGGGGAGCTGTTTTTT. It specifies CASSLILRGRSHTGELFF. The whole variable domain, filled in from reference TRBV28 and TRBJ2-2, reads DVKVTQSSRYLVKRTGEKVFLECVQDMDHENMFWYRQDPGLGLRLIYFSYDVKMKEKGDIPEGYSVSREKKERFSLILESASTNQTSMYLCASSLILRGRSHTGELFFGEGSRLTVL.

This clonotype has more than one count but fewer than ten. Here the CDR3 DNA reads TGTGCCAGCAGCGACGGGACGGCGGAGCATTCACCCCTCCACTTT. Translating gives CASSDGTAEHSPLHF. This sequence joins TRBV6-1 and TRBJ1-6, with a possible D match to TRBD1 (5 bases). Germline values: CDR1 MNHNS, CDR2 SASEGT. The CDR3 has 15 residues. Trimming removed 6 bases from V and 8 bases from J, with 17 bases in between.